The clone carrying this T cell receptor beta chain was detected only a few times. The data are from a study of T-cell memory formation after mild COVID-19. TCRdb re-called the 5' RACE reads through MiXCR, storing one row per CDR3 protein. This sample has tens of thousands of distinct CDR3 sequences, with 5% to 7% found just once. Germline V gives CDR1 LGHNA, CDR2 YNFKEQ. The J segment lost 4 bases and the V segment lost 2 bases, leaving 9 bases of the junction unmatched. The CDR3 is 16 amino acids. This TCR was sampled from an adult who had mild COVID-19 (a few samples of this study predate the infection). Cell type and time point are not known. The genes are TRBV4-2 and TRBJ1-1, with 8 bases lining up with TRBD1. Sequenced sample: PBMCs or a T cell subset sorted from them (not recorded which). The CDR3 here is CASSQFRTGGGTEAFF. The CDR3 nucleotides read TGTGCCAGCAGCCAATTTAGAACAGGGGGAGGCACTGAAGCTTTCTTT.